This T cell receptor (beta chain) is from a study of T cell changes during pregnancy in multiple sclerosis. This CDR3 is 14 amino acids long. Between the trimmed V and J ends, which lost 0 bases and 3 bases, there was a span of 5 bases. Germline lookup yields CDR1 MNHEY and CDR2 SMNVEV (reference sequence). Profiling relied on immunoSEQ multiplex PCR, and the TCRdb table lists in-frame clones only, not all of them. The sample includes tens of thousands of clones, around 94% of them seen just once. This sequence originates from a female donor in good health, enrolled as a control in a pregnancy study. The chain links TRBV27 to TRBJ1-4; D is unclear. The sample here was peripheral blood, taken in the third trimester of pregnancy. The CDR3 reads CASSLSPANEKLFF. CDR3 coding DNA: TGTGCCAGCAGTTTATCCCCTGCTAATGAAAAACTGTTTTTT.